The entry below gives a single T cell receptor (beta chain) sequence along with its context. The antigen remains undetermined. One entry per CDR3 protein results from TCRdb running MiXCR on the 5' RACE reads. The sample holds approximately 580,000 distinct CDR3 sequences; less than 20% are singletons and the top ten take roughly 17%. This sample stems from a study of T cells after yellow fever vaccination. General study points: Any FACS-sorted repertoire could hold abundant clonotypes that contaminate it from the bulk population. Clones that expanded after primary vaccination mostly reappeared after the booster (around 96% CD4, 80% to 90% CD8).

Trimming removed 4 bases at V and 0 bases at J, with 14 bases between. The CDR3 loop spans 16 amino acids. The germline gives CDR1 MNHEY, CDR2 SVGEGT. The source was PBMCs, collected about 5 days after the first yellow fever vaccination. The TCR comes from a man aged 18 to 35 who received the YFV17D yellow fever vaccine. The chain has TRBV6-2 or TRBV6-3 and TRBJ2-3, with a weak D call TRBD1 (7 bases). Here the CDR3 DNA reads TGTGCCAGCAGTTTCCGCAGGGGGACTAGCACAGATACGCAGTATTTT. Protein sequence: CASSFRRGTSTDTQYF.